These 7 T cell receptor beta chains were sequenced from one sample in a study of control samples from healthy donors and cancer patients. Profiled with immunoSEQ multiplex PCR; TCRdb holds only in-frame clones, not every one. This sample has about 160,000 clones; 92% occur once, and the top ten carry approximately 0.7%. The sequenced sample was blood. The origin of the receptors is a woman between 25 and 40 years old in good health.

The chain combines TRBV4-2 with TRBJ2-3, with 12 bases identical to TRBD2. This CDR3 spans 20 amino acids. CDR1 is LGHNA and CDR2 is YNFKEQ in the germline V gene. V trimming: 0 bases; J trimming: 6 bases; junction bases outside the gene matches: 16. This CDR3 reads CASSQEGGLAGFFGVDTQYF. The DNA of the CDR3 is TGTGCCAGCAGCCAAGAGGGTGGACTAGCGGGATTTTTTGGTGTGGATACGCAGTATTTT.

The chain joins TRBV9 to TRBJ1-4; D not certain. The CDR3 spans 16 residues. Trimming shortened V by 0 bases and J by 3 bases, and 12 bases separated the two germline ends. The germline V gene has CDR1 SGDLS and CDR2 YYNGEE. Here the CDR3 DNA reads TGTGCCAGCAGCGTAGGAACTGGCCGGGCTAATGAAAAACTGTTTTTT. Translation gives CASSVGTGRANEKLFF.

V usage is TRBV4-1 and J usage is TRBJ2-6; the match to TRBD1 covers 9 bases. With V trimmed by 1 base and J by 0 bases, 10 bases remained unmatched. CDR3 length: 20 amino acids. Per germline, CDR1 MGHRA and CDR2 YSYEKL. The CDR3 loop reads CASSQVERGQGLSGANVLTF. DNA for the CDR3: TGCGCCAGCAGCCAAGTCGAGCGGGGACAGGGACTCTCTGGGGCCAACGTCCTGACTTTC.

J is TRBJ1-3 and V is TRBV19; no clear D gene. V was cut by 7 bases and J by 0 bases, with 10 bases left in between. Germline CDR1 and CDR2: LNHDA and SQIVND (reference sequence). The CDR3 is made up of 14 amino acids. The DNA for the CDR3 is TGTGCCAGTATAAGCGCCGACTCTGGAAACACCATATATTTT. Translation: CASISADSGNTIYF.

This clone was seen just once. The chain joins TRBV4-2 to TRBJ2-7; D possibly matches TRBD1 or TRBD2 (6 bases each). The V and J ends lost 4 bases and 0 bases respectively, with 10 bases between them. CDR1 LGHNA and CDR2 YNFKEQ come from the germline V gene. The CDR3 length is 14 residues. The CDR3 reads CASSPRDNSYEQYF. CDR3 in DNA: TGTGCCAGCAGCCCGCGGGACAACTCCTACGAGCAGTACTTC.

This clone has more than one count but fewer than ten. The genes are TRBV6-5 and TRBJ2-7, with a possible D match to TRBD2 (6 bases). V was shortened by 5 bases and J by 5 bases, with 16 bases between the two germline ends. CDR1 MNHEY and CDR2 SVGAGI come from the germline V gene. This CDR3 has 14 amino acids. CDR3 sequence: CASSPPGLRDEQYF. CDR3 DNA: TGTGCCAGCAGTCCTCCGGGACTCAGGGACGAGCAGTACTTC.

The chain joins TRBV12-3 or TRBV12-4 to TRBJ1-1; tentative D call: TRBD1 (5 bases). The CDR3 is 13 residues long. Trimming removed 0 bases from V and 10 bases from J, with 12 bases in between. CDR3 amino acids: CASSLATGRGAFF. The CDR3 coding sequence is TGTGCCAGCAGTTTAGCTACGGGGAGGGGAGCTTTCTTT.